A selection of T cell receptor beta chains follows, all from one sample in a study of blood T cell repertoires in COVID-19. Sequencing was performed with immunoSEQ multiplex PCR; in TCRdb, only in-frame clones are kept and a portion is missing. Here the sample spans about 170,000 clones, 84% being singletons. The sample taken for sequencing was peripheral blood. These receptors all come from a woman older than 75 with COVID-19, enrolled during active disease. Both conserved end residues are part of each CDR3. The D gene is left open where the match is weak. A clone size is listed for some rows: how often the clone was seen (once, few, many), or a class if it is expanded.

TRBJ1-2 - TRBV3-1/TRBV3-2 TRBD1 TGTGCCAGCAGCCAAGGTGGGACAGCATATGGCTACACCTTC CASSQGGTAYGYTF
TRBJ2-3 - TRBV6-7 - TGTGCCAGCAGTACCGGGACTGGGTCAAATACGCAGTATTTT CASSTGTGSNTQYF
TRBJ1-1 few TRBV7-2 - TGTGCCAGCAGCTTCCGTGAAGCTTTCTTT CASSFREAFF
TRBJ2-5 - TRBV9 TRBD2 TGTGCCAGCAGCCCCACCCCGCCCCGGGGGGGGCAAGAGACCCAGTACTTC CASSPTPPRGGQETQYF
TRBJ2-1 once TRBV10-3 TRBD2 TGTGCCATCAGTGAGACTAGAGCTAGCGGGGGGGGCCGGGCGTTCTTC CAISETRASGGGRAFF
TRBJ1-1 once TRBV19 - TGTGCCAGTAGTATAGTAGTGAACACTGAAGCTTTCTTT CASSIVVNTEAFF
TRBJ2-7 - TRBV4-1 - TGCGCCAGCAGCCAAAGGGAGGGGGGCTACGAGCAGTACTTC CASSQREGGYEQYF
TRBJ1-2 - TRBV3-1/TRBV3-2 - TGTGCCAGCAGCCAACAGGCCTCCGTTCGCTATGGCTACACCTTC CASSQQASVRYGYTF
TRBJ2-3 - TRBV6-5 - TGTGCCAGCAGCCCCACCCTGGGCCGCACAGATACGCAGTATTTT CASSPTLGRTDTQYF
TRBJ1-5 - TRBV19 - TGTGCCAGTAGTATTACCAGGAATCAGCCCCAGCATTTT CASSITRNQPQHF
TRBJ1-5 - TRBV18 TRBD1 TGTGCCAGCTCACCGGACAGGGGCAATCAGCCCCAGCATTTT CASSPDRGNQPQHF
TRBJ1-2 - TRBV13 - TGTGCCAGCAGCTCGTTAGGGACAAGCATGTATGGCTACACCTTC CASSSLGTSMYGYTF
TRBJ2-7 - TRBV7-6 TRBD2 TGTGCCAGCAGCTTAGTCGGGACTAGCGGGGGCCACGTCTACGAGCAGTACTTC CASSLVGTSGGHVYEQYF
TRBJ1-3 few TRBV5-1 TRBD1 TGCGCCAGCAGCTTGACCAGGGGGAACACCATATATTTT CASSLTRGNTIYF
TRBJ1-2 few TRBV28 TRBD1 TGTGCCAGCAGTTATCCAGGGGGCGCGGGCTATGGCTACACCTTC CASSYPGGAGYGYTF
TRBJ2-3 - TRBV2 TRBD2 TGTGCCAGCAGTGACGATATCGACTCGCGGGGGGCAGATACGCAGTATTTT CASSDDIDSRGADTQYF
TRBJ1-2 - TRBV29-1 - TGCAGCGTCCTCCGGGCAGGGGCGGACTATGGCTACACCTTC CSVLRAGADYGYTF
TRBJ2-3 - TRBV9 TRBD2 TGTGCCAGCAGCATTAGCGGGGGTGGTGGCACAGATACGCAGTATTTT CASSISGGGGTDTQYF
TRBJ2-3 - TRBV10-1 TRBD2 TGCGCCAGCATCCCTACTAGCGGGAGCCACAAAAGCACAGATACGCAGTATTTT CASIPTSGSHKSTDTQYF
TRBJ2-7 - TRBV30 - TGTGCCTGGAAGAAGGACTACGCCTACGAGCAGTACTTC CAWKKDYAYEQYF
TRBJ2-5 - TRBV5-1 - TGCGCCAGCAGCATCCGTGAGGGCCAAGAGACCCAGTACTTC CASSIREGQETQYF
TRBJ1-1 - TRBV18 - TGTGCCAGCTCACCGTTCCGGGGGATGAACACTGAAGCTTTCTTT CASSPFRGMNTEAFF